This T cell receptor (beta chain) was sequenced in a study of T-cell memory formation after mild COVID-19. Notes on the study in general: A second wave expanding day 15 to 37 was CD4+-biased; contracting clones were balanced.

TCRdb re-analysed the 5' RACE reads in MiXCR, keeping a single row per CDR3 protein. The repertoire holds about 350,000 distinct CDR3 sequences, with roughly an eighth as singletons. From germline, CDR1 is SEHNR and CDR2 FQNEAQ (reference sequence). This CDR3 is 15 amino acids long. V was pared by 5 bases and J by 3 bases, with 16 bases between. About this clonotype: Antigen specificity is unknown.

This sequence was found in a man younger than 35 who had mild COVID-19 (a few samples of this study predate the infection). Cell type and time point are not known. What was sequenced was PBMCs or a T cell subset sorted from them (not recorded which). J is TRBJ2-5 and V is TRBV7-9, with no clear D. The CDR3 DNA follows: TGTGCCAGCAGCCCATGGCGGACCCAGGAAGAGACCCAGTACTTC. Translated, it gives CASSPWRTQEETQYF.